The 24 T cell receptor beta chains below were found in one sample sequenced in a study of technical replicates of blood from a few donors. This table comes from immunoSEQ multiplex PCR, and its TCRdb copy is limited to in-frame clones, with some not included. This table holds about 94,000 clones, around 96% found once. Sequencing was done on a sample of T cells isolated from PBMCs. The receptors were sampled from a human donor in good health.

CDR3 sequence (DNA): TGTGCCAGTAGTTCCGGGCAGGGAGGCTCCTACGAGCAGTACTTC. It translates to CASSSGQGGSYEQYF. This chain connects TRBV19 to TRBJ2-7; the D gene is possibly TRBD2 (6 bases). Trimming stripped 5 bases from V and 0 bases from J, with 14 bases between. This CDR3 contains 15 residues. Germline V gene sequence: CDR1 LNHDA, CDR2 SQIVND (reference sequence).

The chain carries TRBV2 and TRBJ2-1, with TRBD2 as a possible D gene (6 bases). The germline CDR1 and CDR2 sequences are SNHLY and FYNNEI. The CDR3 length is 13 residues. With 7 bases removed from V and 0 bases from J, the gap between germline ends came to 7 bases. CDR3 in amino acids: CASMGGSYNEQFF. CDR3 DNA sequence: TGTGCCAGCATGGGAGGCTCCTACAATGAGCAGTTCTTC.

The rearrangement links TRBV5-1 to TRBJ2-5; a weak D match, TRBD1 (6 bases). With the DNA end fitting TRBJ2-7 better, the J assignment may be wrong. The CDR3 has 15 amino acids. Germline V CDR1 and CDR2: SGHRS, YFSETQ. Here the CDR3 reads CASSRSQGRDYEQYF. The CDR3 nucleotides read TGCGCCAGCAGCCGATCACAGGGTCGGGACTACGAGCAGTACTTC.

The chain couples TRBV18 to TRBJ2-7, with 8 nucleotides matching TRBD1. J gave up 3 bases and V 4 bases, and 8 bases lay outside the gene matches. Germline V lookup: CDR1 KGHSH, CDR2 LQKENI. The CDR3 runs 15 residues. The CDR3 DNA is TGTGCCAGCTCACTTTTTGGGACAGGCAACTACGAGCAGTACTTC. This sequence encodes CASSLFGTGNYEQYF.

V gene TRBV6-5 combines with J gene TRBJ2-1; 9 bases line up with TRBD1. The V gene's germline CDR1 is MNHEY and CDR2 SVGAGI. This CDR3 spans 12 amino acids. J was trimmed by 9 bases and V by 5 bases; bases with no gene match: 2. The CDR3 reads CASSTGGSEQFF. As DNA, the CDR3 is TGTGCCAGCAGTACAGGGGGCTCTGAGCAGTTCTTC.

This chain's CDR3 is CASSLAGETQYF. The CDR3 nucleotides read TGCGCCAGCAGCTTGGCCGGTGAGACCCAGTACTTC. The J gene is TRBJ2-5, the V gene TRBV5-1; no reliable D call. V was cut by 0 bases and J by 5 bases, with 5 bases left in between. The CDR3 contains 12 residues. Germline V gene data show CDR1 as SGHRS and CDR2 as YFSETQ.

This chain joins TRBV10-3 and TRBJ2-3, with D tentatively TRBD1 (5 bases). Germline V gives CDR1 ENHRY, CDR2 SYGVKD. Trimming removed 10 bases at V and 6 bases at J, with 14 bases between. The CDR3 is 12 amino acids. CDR3 bases: TGTGCCACCTCACCAAGGGGTGATACGCAGTATTTT. Protein product: CATSPRGDTQYF.

The chain employs TRBV29-1 and TRBJ2-1; 8 bases are shared with TRBD2. Germline CDR1 reads SQVTM; CDR2 reads ANQGSEA. CDR3 length equals 16 residues. V was pared by 1 base and J by 2 bases, with 7 bases of the junction left unmatched. CDR3 nucleotides: TGCAGCGTTGAAGGGGGAGCAGCGGGAGCCTACAATGAGCAGTTCTTC. Residues: CSVEGGAAGAYNEQFF.

CDR3 protein: CASSEYRGGGETQYF. In nucleotides, the CDR3 is TGTGCCAGCAGTGAATACAGGGGCGGGGGAGAGACCCAGTACTTC. This chain links TRBV25-1 with TRBJ2-5; D might be TRBD2 (7 bases). CDR1 and CDR2 (germline): MGHDK, SYGVNS. The CDR3 is made up of 15 amino acids. Trimming stripped 0 bases from V and 4 bases from J, with 12 bases between.

This clone has a single count. The gene calls are TRBV29-1 and TRBJ2-7, with 8 bases that match TRBD1. V lost 1 base to trimming and J lost 6 bases; unmatched junction nucleotides: 5. Looked up from germline, CDR1 is SQVTM and CDR2 is ANQGSEA. The CDR3 length is 13 residues. For the CDR3, the DNA is TGCAGCGTTGAAGGTGCGGACAGGGCCGAGCAGTACTTC. This encodes CSVEGADRAEQYF.

The genes are TRBV19 and TRBJ1-5; D possibly corresponds to TRBD1 (5 bases). This CDR3 comprises 14 residues. CDR1 LNHDA and CDR2 SQIVND come from the germline V gene (reference sequence). Trimming pared 5 bases from V and 0 bases from J, leaving 8 bases between. Here the CDR3 reads CASSPGYSNQPQHF. The CDR3 nucleotides read TGTGCCAGTAGTCCAGGGTATAGCAATCAGCCCCAGCATTTT.

This chain connects TRBV5-1 to TRBJ1-2, with 7 bases fitting TRBD1. This CDR3 contains 14 residues. V trimming: 4 bases; J trimming: 5 bases; junction bases outside the gene matches: 8. Per germline, CDR1 SGHRS and CDR2 YFSETQ. The CDR3 nucleotides are TGCGCCAGCAGCCCCGACAGGGTTGGGTATGGCTACACCTTC. Translated, it gives CASSPDRVGYGYTF.

V gene TRBV6-5 combines with J gene TRBJ2-3; TRBD2 matches at 7 bases. The germline V gene encodes CDR1 MNHEY and CDR2 SVGAGI. Germline trimming cut 8 bases from V and 5 bases from J; bases unmatched to any gene: 13. This CDR3 region has 15 residues. CDR3: CASSRVGGRRDTQYF. The CDR3 bases are TGTGCCAGCTCCCGGGTTGGCGGGAGAAGAGATACGCAGTATTTT.

J is TRBJ2-7 and V is TRBV6-5; 9 positions match TRBD2. This CDR3 comprises 14 residues. From germline, CDR1 is MNHEY and CDR2 SVGAGI. With V trimmed by 5 bases and J by 6 bases, 8 bases remained unmatched. CDR3 in amino acids: CASSRTSGYSEQYF. DNA of the CDR3: TGTGCCAGCAGTCGAACTAGCGGGTATAGCGAGCAGTACTTC.

The chain combines TRBV2 with TRBJ2-5, with 9 bases matching TRBD1. The CDR3 has 15 amino acids. V gave up 4 bases and J gave up 7 bases; unmatched junction bases: 10. Germline V lookup: CDR1 SNHLY, CDR2 FYNNEI. CDR3 region: CASSGGQGGRGTQYF. CDR3 nucleotides: TGTGCCAGCAGTGGGGGACAGGGAGGGAGGGGGACCCAGTACTTC.

J is TRBJ2-7 and V is TRBV28; 10 nucleotides match TRBD1. J lost 4 bases, V lost 7 bases, and 10 bases had no gene match. Germline assignment: CDR1 MDHEN and CDR2 SYDVKM. This CDR3 comprises 15 residues. CDR3 loop: CASNLLGQGLYEQYF. The CDR3 coding sequence is TGTGCCAGCAACCTCCTGGGACAGGGGTTATACGAGCAGTACTTC.

This clone was observed once. The chain is built from TRBV30 and TRBJ2-2; possibly TRBD1 for D (6 bases). Germline V gives CDR1 GTSNPN, CDR2 SVGIG (reference sequence). V gave up 0 bases and J gave up 4 bases, with 9 bases separating them. The CDR3 sequence is 14 residues long. As DNA, the CDR3 is TGTGCCTGGAGTGTAGGGGGTCTCACCGGGGAGCTGTTTTTT. Encoded protein: CAWSVGGLTGELFF.

The chain uses TRBV5-8 and TRBJ1-2; D is unclear. The V end lost 4 bases, the J end lost 2 bases, and 6 bases lay between the germline ends. The CDR3 is made up of 12 amino acids. The germline gives CDR1 SGHTS, CDR2 YDEGEE. The chain's CDR3 is CASSHRNYGYTF. For the CDR3, the DNA is TGTGCCAGCAGCCACAGAAACTATGGCTACACCTTC.

The rearrangement uses TRBV6-5 and TRBJ2-5, with D possibly matching TRBD2 (5 bases). Trimming shortened V by 2 bases and J by 4 bases, and 14 bases separated the two germline ends. In germline, CDR1 is MNHEY, CDR2 SVGAGI. The CDR3 loop spans 15 amino acids. DNA of the CDR3: TGTGCCAGCAGTTACACGGAGGTTTGGGGAGAGACCCAGTACTTC. This codes for CASSYTEVWGETQYF.

The J gene is TRBJ2-7, the V gene TRBV7-9, with a tentative D call TRBD2 (5 bases). The CDR3 runs to 14 residues. The V end was cut by 5 bases, the J end by 12 bases, with 23 bases between. Germline values: CDR1 SEHNR, CDR2 FQNEAQ (reference sequence). CDR3 in DNA: TGTGCCAGCAGCCCAGCTATAGTTCCTGACTACGCGTACTTC. Its translation is CASSPAIVPDYAYF.

A single count supports this clone. The gene calls are TRBV18 and TRBJ2-3; D possibly corresponds to TRBD1 (7 bases). CDR1 and CDR2 from the germline V gene are KGHSH and LQKENI. Trimming took off 5 bases at V and 8 bases at J, with 20 bases between the two ends. The CDR3 is made up of 15 amino acids. DNA of the CDR3: TGTGCCAGCTCATTCACAAAGCACAGGGGAGGTACGCAGTATTTT. It yields the protein CASSFTKHRGGTQYF.

V is TRBV5-1 and J is TRBJ2-7; 8 nucleotides match TRBD1. This CDR3 has 15 amino acids. Looked up from germline, CDR1 is SGHRS and CDR2 is YFSETQ. Trimming cost V 3 bases and J 3 bases; bases outside gene matches: 8. The CDR3, as DNA: TGCGCCAGCAGCTCCGATCCCGGGACAGGCTACGAGCAGTACTTC. It specifies CASSSDPGTGYEQYF.

V usage is TRBV6-6 and J usage is TRBJ1-1; a weak D match, TRBD1 (6 bases). Trimming removed 2 bases at V and 4 bases at J, with 8 bases between. Looked up from germline, CDR1 is MNHNY and CDR2 is SVGAGI (reference sequence). The CDR3 contains 13 residues. The CDR3 region is CASSYRGGTEAFF. Written as DNA, the CDR3 is TGTGCCAGCAGTTACCGAGGGGGCACTGAAGCTTTCTTT.

The chain combines TRBV6-6 with TRBJ2-7; D remains unclear. The CDR3 covers 16 residues. Germline V CDR1 and CDR2: MNHNY, SVGAGI (reference sequence). V shed 6 bases and J shed 5 bases, with 23 bases lying between them. DNA of the CDR3: TGTGCCAGCAGCCCCGTTCCGGAGAGTCGCGAGAACGAGCAGTACTTC. Encoded protein: CASSPVPESRENEQYF.